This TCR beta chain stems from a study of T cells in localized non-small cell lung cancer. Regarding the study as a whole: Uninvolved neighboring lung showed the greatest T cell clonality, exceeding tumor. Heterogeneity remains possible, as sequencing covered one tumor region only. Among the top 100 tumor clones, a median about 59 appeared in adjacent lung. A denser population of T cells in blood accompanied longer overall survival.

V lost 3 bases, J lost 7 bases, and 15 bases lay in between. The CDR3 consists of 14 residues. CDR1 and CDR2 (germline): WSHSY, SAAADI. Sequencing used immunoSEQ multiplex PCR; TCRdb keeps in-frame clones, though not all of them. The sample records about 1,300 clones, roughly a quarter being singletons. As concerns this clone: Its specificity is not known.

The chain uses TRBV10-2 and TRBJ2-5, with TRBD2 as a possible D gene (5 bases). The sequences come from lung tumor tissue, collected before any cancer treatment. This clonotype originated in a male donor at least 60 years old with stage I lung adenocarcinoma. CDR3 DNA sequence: TGCGCCAGCAGTGATTCCATTTACGCGGGGACCCAGTACTTC. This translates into CASSDSIYAGTQYF.